By proportion, the clone carrying this T cell receptor beta chain is medium-sized. Its target is unknown. As processed by the authors: The distant-metastasis classifier for papillary thyroid cancer was built from CDR3 differences across clinicopathological groups. TCRdb reanalyzed the PCR reads via MiXCR. Here the V and J calls rest on TCRdb's processing, not on the authors' analysis. The data show tens of thousands of clones, with 13% seen just once and roughly an eighth held by the top ten. The data stem from a study of metastatic and nonmetastatic thyroid tumors. Overall study: Repertoires from blood and tumor or nodule tissue of malignant and benign thyroid patients were compared.

Study results and caveats: It was reportedly found that TCR beta diversity was significantly higher in malignant thyroid tumors than in benign nodules, a difference seen in both blood and tumor samples.

Patients were all untreated before their thyroid surgery. This CDR3 contains 19 residues. In germline, CDR1 is LGHNA, CDR2 YSLEER. Trimming pared 4 bases from V and 4 bases from J, leaving 29 bases between. This TCR derives from a female donor with papillary thyroid cancer or a benign thyroid nodule (not recorded which). Some clones in this sample may be carry-over from other donors' samples. V usage is TRBV4-3 and J usage is TRBJ2-7; either TRBD1 or TRBD2 may fit D (5 bases each). Sample: blood. For the CDR3, the DNA is TGCGCCAGCAGCCCCACGAATCTGTTCCTCCGGGACGTACTTTACGAGCAGTACTTC. Its protein product is CASSPTNLFLRDVLYEQYF.